This T cell receptor (beta chain) was sequenced in a study of identical twins. A single record per CDR3 protein comes from TCRdb applying MiXCR to the 5' RACE reads. The data show some 1,700,000 distinct CDR3 sequences, with about 32% seen just once and approximately 0.29% held by the top ten. This CDR3 spans 17 amino acids. Germline assignment: CDR1 SGHKS and CDR2 YYEKEE (reference sequence). The junction had 16 bases not matched to a gene; V was cut back by 4 bases and J by 4 bases. The source is a newborn girl in good health. V usage is TRBV5-5 and J usage is TRBJ1-2; TRBD1 aligns across 7 bases. The sequencing sample was made of cord blood. The DNA for the CDR3 is TGTGCCAGCAGCGCCAGGGACAGCCCTCTCTTTATCTATGGCTACACCTTC. Translation gives CASSARDSPLFIYGYTF.